The next 24 T cell receptor beta chains were all read from a single sample in a study of cytotoxic CD8 clonotypes in ibrutinib-treated CLL. Produced via immunoSEQ multiplex PCR; TCRdb's table is partial and in-frame only. The table lists about 140,000 clones, 70% to 80% of them singletons. The input for sequencing was PBMCs, taken after 12 months of ibrutinib treatment. The source of these receptors is a human donor with chronic lymphocytic leukemia.

The chain links TRBV4-2 to TRBJ2-5; 7 bases line up with TRBD2. This CDR3 spans 16 amino acids. V gave up 5 bases and J gave up 4 bases; unmatched junction bases: 13. CDR1 and CDR2 (germline): LGHNA, YNFKEQ. CDR3 nucleotide sequence: TGTGCCAGCAGCTTAAGGGAGGGAGGGTTGCCAGAGACCCAGTACTTC. Translation gives CASSLREGGLPETQYF.

The chain uses TRBV15 and TRBJ2-3, with 7 bases lining up with TRBD2. Germline CDR1 is LNHNV and CDR2 is YYDKDF (reference sequence). J was trimmed by 2 bases and V by 0 bases; bases with no gene match: 8. The length of the CDR3 is 17 residues. DNA of the CDR3: TGTGCCACCAGCAGAGATGTTGGCGGGAGACTCACAGATACGCAGTATTTT. Protein: CATSRDVGGRLTDTQYF.

The chain employs TRBV4-3 and TRBJ2-7; a weak D match, TRBD1 (5 bases). Germline loops: CDR1 LGHNA, CDR2 YSLEER. V was clipped by 0 bases and J by 6 bases, with 12 bases between them. This CDR3 is built from 14 residues. This CDR3 reads CASSQDNQGGEQYF. Here the CDR3 DNA reads TGCGCCAGCAGCCAAGATAATCAGGGCGGCGAGCAGTACTTC.

This clone occurred once. CDR3 nucleotides: TGTGCCAGCTCACCGCGACAGGAGGCTGGCTACACCTTC. Translating it yields CASSPRQEAGYTF. The genes are TRBV18 and TRBJ1-2, with D possibly TRBD1 on 6 matching bases. The CDR3 totals 13 residues. V lost 3 bases and J lost 7, with 12 bases in between. Germline assignment: CDR1 KGHSH and CDR2 LQKENI.

This rearrangement joins TRBV30 to TRBJ1-5; TRBD1 aligns across 9 bases. V dropped 3 bases and J dropped 4; count of bases not matched to a gene: 1. Germline V gene lookup returns CDR1 GTSNPN and CDR2 SVGIG (reference sequence). This CDR3 comprises 13 residues. For the CDR3, the DNA is TGTGCCTGGAGCGGGACAGGGAATCAGCCCCAGCATTTT. Encoded protein: CAWSGTGNQPQHF.

This chain uses TRBV5-1 with TRBJ2-3; 8 bases fit TRBD2. After removal of 4 bases from V and 2 bases from J, the junction contained 9 bases not matched to a gene. The CDR3 is made up of 16 amino acids. Germline CDR1 SGHRS, CDR2 YFSETQ. DNA of the CDR3: TGCGCCAGCAGCACGGGGGTAGCGGGGCCCACAGATACGCAGTATTTT. Protein sequence: CASSTGVAGPTDTQYF. Full variable domain (outside the CDR3, taken from reference TRBV5-1 and TRBJ2-3): KAGVTQTPRYLIKTRGQQVTLSCSPISGHRSVSWYQQTPGQGLQFLFEYFSETQRNKGNFPGRFSGRQFSNSRSEMNVSTLELGDSALYLCASSTGVAGPTDTQYFGPGTRLTVL.

This chain links TRBV7-9 with TRBJ2-7; D unresolved. CDR1 and CDR2 (germline): SEHNR, FQNEAQ (reference sequence). CDR3 length: 14 amino acids. V lost 5 bases, J lost 3 bases, and 14 bases lay in between. CDR3 in DNA: TGTGCCAGCAGCGATGGAATGGGTTACTACGAGCAGTACTTC. Encoded protein: CASSDGMGYYEQYF.

The J gene is TRBJ2-1, the V gene TRBV7-9; possible D gene TRBD1, 6 bases. Germline CDR1 reads SEHNR; CDR2 reads FQNEAQ (reference sequence). Trimming stripped 6 bases from V and 4 bases from J, with 7 bases between. This CDR3 has 12 amino acids. For the CDR3, the DNA is TGTGCCAGCAGGGACAGATACAATGAGCAGTTCTTC. Its protein is CASRDRYNEQFF.

CDR3 loop: CASSEEELAVREQFF. CDR3 DNA: TGTGCCAGCAGTGAAGAGGAGCTAGCGGTGAGGGAGCAGTTCTTC. The chain is built from TRBV6-1 and TRBJ2-1, with 7 positions matching TRBD2. Germline V lookup: CDR1 MNHNS, CDR2 SASEGT. CDR3 length: 15 residues. The ends lost 1 base at V and 10 bases at J; junction bases unmatched: 10.

The chain employs TRBV21-1 and TRBJ2-6; TRBD1 is the table's D call and was not checked against the DNA. TRBV21-1 is given as a pseudogene. The CDR3 runs 18 residues. In nucleotides, the CDR3 is TGTGCCAGCAGCAAAGTCCGTGCAGGGAAAGGAGGGGCCAACGTCCTGACTTTC. Protein product: CASSKVRAGKGGANVLTF.

The chain employs TRBV27 and TRBJ2-5; 7 bases agree with TRBD1. The CDR3 covers 14 residues. V was clipped by 6 bases and J by 1 base; unmatched bases: 5. Germline assignment: CDR1 MNHEY and CDR2 SMNVEV (reference sequence). This chain's CDR3 is CASSSGQLQETQYF. CDR3 DNA: TGTGCCAGCAGCTCGGGACAGCTCCAAGAGACCCAGTACTTC.

This clone appeared a few times. The chain recombines TRBV7-2 with TRBJ2-7; the D gene is possibly TRBD2 (6 bases). Trimming took 6 bases from V and 4 from J, leaving 19 bases between them. The CDR3 sequence is 15 residues long. Germline V CDR1 and CDR2: SGHTA, FQGNSA. For the CDR3, the DNA is TGTGCCAGCAGATACTCCCCCCTCGGGGGTTACGAGCAGTACTTC. Translating it yields CASRYSPLGGYEQYF.

This chain joins TRBV2 and TRBJ2-7, with TRBD1 matching 7 bases. The CDR3 has 15 amino acids. V shed 7 bases and J 0 bases; nucleotides not matched to a gene: 9. The V gene's germline CDR1 is SNHLY and CDR2 FYNNEI. Here the CDR3 DNA reads TGTGCCAGCATCGCCCCGGGACAGAGCTCCTACGAGCAGTACTTC. Its translation: CASIAPGQSSYEQYF.

The CDR3 loop reads CASRSDRGNEAFF. The CDR3 bases are TGTGCCAGTAGATCGGACAGGGGGAATGAAGCTTTCTTT. V is TRBV19 and J is TRBJ1-1; TRBD1 matches 10 bases. CDR1 and CDR2 from the germline V gene are LNHDA and SQIVND (reference sequence). V lost 6 bases, J lost 7 bases, and 5 bases stayed unmatched. CDR3 size: 13 residues.

This chain links TRBV28 with TRBJ1-5, with D uncertain. From germline, CDR1 is MDHEN and CDR2 SYDVKM. The CDR3 is made up of 15 amino acids. V dropped 2 bases and J dropped 2 bases, with 10 bases sitting between them. In DNA, the CDR3 is TGTGCCAGCAGTTTACGGGGAGAGGGCAATCAGCCCCAGCATTTT. It encodes CASSLRGEGNQPQHF. Full variable domain (outside the CDR3, taken from reference TRBV28 and TRBJ1-5): DVKVTQSSRYLVKRTGEKVFLECVQDMDHENMFWYRQDPGLGLRLIYFSYDVKMKEKGDIPEGYSVSREKKERFSLILESASTNQTSMYLCASSLRGEGNQPQHFGDGTRLSIL.

V and J are TRBV7-3 and TRBJ1-1, with TRBD1 identical over 8 bases. The CDR3 is 14 amino acids. J was trimmed by 1 base and V by 5 bases; bases with no gene match: 3. Germline V gene data show CDR1 as SGHTA and CDR2 as FQGTGA. For the CDR3, the DNA is TGTGCCAGCAGCACCGGGACAGGGAACACTGAAGCTTTCTTT. Its translation is CASSTGTGNTEAFF. The full variable domain, completed using reference TRBV7-3 and TRBJ1-1, is GAGVSQTPSNKVTEKGKYVELRCDPISGHTALYWYRQSLGQGPEFLIYFQGTGAADDSGLPNDRFFAVRPEGSVSTLKIQRTERGDSAVYLCASSTGTGNTEAFFGQGTRLTVV.

This clone occurred a few times. The chain uses TRBV9 and TRBJ1-1; 9 bases fit TRBD1. The CDR3 has 16 residues. The germline gives CDR1 SGDLS, CDR2 YYNGEE. J lost 0 bases, V lost 2 bases, and 5 bases had no gene match. CDR3 sequence reads: CASSVGQGSMNTEAFF. The DNA for the CDR3 is TGTGCCAGCAGCGTTGGACAGGGGTCAATGAACACTGAAGCTTTCTTT.

The chain carries TRBV18 and TRBJ2-3, with D possibly TRBD2 on 5 matching bases. V was cut by 4 bases and J by 4 bases, with 12 bases left in between. This CDR3 has 14 amino acids. The germline V gene encodes CDR1 KGHSH and CDR2 LQKENI. The CDR3 DNA reads TGTGCCAGCTCACGTACACGGGGAGCAGATACGCAGTATTTT. Protein: CASSRTRGADTQYF.

The CDR3 nucleotides are TGTGCCAGCAGCTACAGGGTCGGCGGGTCAGATACGCAGTATTTT. Protein: CASSYRVGGSDTQYF. The genes are TRBV6-5 and TRBJ2-3, with TRBD1 as a possible D gene (6 bases). Germline V CDR1 and CDR2: MNHEY, SVGAGI. The CDR3 sequence is 15 residues long. Between the trimmed V and J ends, which lost 6 bases and 4 bases, there was a span of 17 bases.

This chain connects TRBV6-5 to TRBJ2-1; D not resolved. V dropped 0 bases and J dropped 6 bases, with 9 bases sitting between them. Germline values: CDR1 MNHEY, CDR2 SVGAGI. CDR3 length: 14 residues. The CDR3 reads CASSYSYRPNEQFF. For the CDR3, the DNA is TGTGCCAGCAGTTACTCGTATCGGCCCAATGAGCAGTTCTTC.

The J gene is TRBJ1-1, the V gene TRBV14; no definite D call. V was pared by 0 bases and J by 4 bases, with 27 bases between. Germline CDR1 and CDR2: SGHDN and FVKESK. There are 20 residues in the CDR3. For the CDR3, the DNA is TGTGCCAGCAGCCAAGATTTTAGGAGTTTTGAGTATAAGGGAATCACTGAAGCTTTCTTT. It translates to CASSQDFRSFEYKGITEAFF.

CDR3 coding DNA: TGCAGCGTTGGGGTGTCTGGAAACACCATATATTTT. This codes for CSVGVSGNTIYF. The V and J genes are TRBV29-1 and TRBJ1-3; D is unresolved. The CDR3 sequence is 12 residues long. V dropped 4 bases and J dropped 1 base, with 5 bases sitting between them. Germline CDR1 and CDR2: SQVTM and ANQGSEA.

In its sample, this clone was seen once. V is TRBV6-1 and J is TRBJ1-5, with D perhaps matching TRBD1 (6 bases). The germline gives CDR1 MNHNS, CDR2 SASEGT. V was pared by 3 bases and J by 6 bases, with 18 bases between. The CDR3 length is 16 residues. The CDR3 reads CASSDFPGQSSQPQHF. DNA for the CDR3: TGTGCCAGCAGTGACTTCCCAGGACAGTCGAGTCAGCCCCAGCATTTT.

The V gene is TRBV12-2, the J gene TRBJ2-7; TRBD2 is the table's D call, not checked against the DNA. TRBV12-2 is labeled a pseudogene. This CDR3 region has 8 residues. CDR3 coding DNA: TGTGCAAGTCCCTCCCCGGGCTTC. Residues: CASPSPGF.